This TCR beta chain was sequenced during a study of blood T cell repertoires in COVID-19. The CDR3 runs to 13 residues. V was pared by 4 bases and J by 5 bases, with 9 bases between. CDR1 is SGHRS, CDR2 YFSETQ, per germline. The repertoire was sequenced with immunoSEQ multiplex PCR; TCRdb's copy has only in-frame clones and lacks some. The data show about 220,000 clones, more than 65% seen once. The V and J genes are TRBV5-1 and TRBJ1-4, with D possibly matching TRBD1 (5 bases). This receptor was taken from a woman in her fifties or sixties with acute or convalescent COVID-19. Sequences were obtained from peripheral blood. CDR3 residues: CASSPDTNEKLFF. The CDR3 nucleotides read TGCGCCAGCAGCCCGGACACGAATGAAAAACTGTTTTTT.